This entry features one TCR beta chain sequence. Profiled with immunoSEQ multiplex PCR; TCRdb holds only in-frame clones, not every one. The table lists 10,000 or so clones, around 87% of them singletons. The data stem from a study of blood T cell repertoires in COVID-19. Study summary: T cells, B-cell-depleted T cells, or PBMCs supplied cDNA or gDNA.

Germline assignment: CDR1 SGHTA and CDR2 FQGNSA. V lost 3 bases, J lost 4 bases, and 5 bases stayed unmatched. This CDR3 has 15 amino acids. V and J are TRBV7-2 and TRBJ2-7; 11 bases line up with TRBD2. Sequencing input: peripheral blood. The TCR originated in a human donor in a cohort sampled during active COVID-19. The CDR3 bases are TGTGCCAGCAGCTTTACTAGCGGGGGATGGTACGAGCAGTACTTC. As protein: CASSFTSGGWYEQYF.